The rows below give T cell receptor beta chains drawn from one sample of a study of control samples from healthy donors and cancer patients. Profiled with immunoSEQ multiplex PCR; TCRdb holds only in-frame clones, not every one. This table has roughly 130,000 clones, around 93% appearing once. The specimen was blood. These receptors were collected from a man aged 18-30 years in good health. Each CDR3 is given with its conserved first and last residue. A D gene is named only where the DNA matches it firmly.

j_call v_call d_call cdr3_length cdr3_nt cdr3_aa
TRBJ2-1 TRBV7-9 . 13 TGTGCCAGCAGCCTTACACCGGCCCCCCAGCAGTTCTTC CASSLTPAPQQFF
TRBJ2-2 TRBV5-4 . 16 TGTGCCAGCAGCTTGGCGGGCGGCGCGAACACCGGGGAGCTGTTTTTT CASSLAGGANTGELFF
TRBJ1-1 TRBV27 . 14 TGTGCCAGCAGTTTAGGCACGCCGAACACTGAAGCTTTCTTT CASSLGTPNTEAFF
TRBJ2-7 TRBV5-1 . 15 TGCGCCAGCAGCTTGGCGAAGGGACGAGCCTACGAGCAGTACTTC CASSLAKGRAYEQYF
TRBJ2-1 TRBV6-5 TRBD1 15 TGTGCCAGCAGCCAGGGACAGGGACCTTACAATGAGCAGTTCTTC CASSQGQGPYNEQFF
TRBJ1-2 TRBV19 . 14 TGTGCCAGTAGTATCCGTCAGGGTCTGTCAGGCTACACCTTC CASSIRQGLSGYTF
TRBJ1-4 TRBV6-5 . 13 TGTGCCAGCAGTATTCAGGGAGCGGAGAAACTGTTTTTT CASSIQGAEKLFF
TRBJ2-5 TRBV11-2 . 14 TGTGCCAGCAGCTTAGGGGTATACCAAGAGACCCAGTACTTC CASSLGVYQETQYF
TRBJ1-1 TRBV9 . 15 TGTGCCAGCAGCGTAGATGGGGGGGTAAACACTGAAGCTTTCTTT CASSVDGGVNTEAFF
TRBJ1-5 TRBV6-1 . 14 TGTGCCAGCAGTGATACGGCAGGGTATCAGCCCCAGCATTTT CASSDTAGYQPQHF